This TCR beta chain was sequenced during a study of human T cells and chemical hapten exposure. Study conclusions and caveats: After DPC sensitization, TCRs above 1 in 1000 frequency showed no change. Donors' alopecia may make their immune response differ from healthy people's.

This clonotype was recorded at least ten times. Its specificity is not known. After removal of 4 bases from V and 0 bases from J, the junction contained 3 bases not matched to a gene. Germline loops: CDR1 SQVTM, CDR2 ANQGSEA. CDR3 size: 14 residues. Specified time point: patch test 2, 6 weeks after DPC sensitization. The treatment: therapeutic diphenylcyclopropenone sensitization with weekly scalp DPC. TCRdb re-derived calls from the RACE reads in MiXCR, one entry per CDR3 protein. The repertoire holds about 140,000 distinct CDR3 sequences, with 10% to 15% as singletons. This rearrangement joins TRBV29-1 to TRBJ1-1; 9 nucleotides match TRBD1. This receptor was identified in a woman aged 45-65 years with alopecia areata. Some clones in this sample may be carry-over from other donors' samples. This specimen was whole blood, taken in connection with sensitization to the hapten diphenylcyclopropenone (DPC). The CDR3 DNA follows: TGCAGCGTTGGGACAGGGGACATGAACACTGAAGCTTTCTTT. This gives the protein CSVGTGDMNTEAFF.